Below, one T cell receptor (beta chain) is given with its context. Its matching antigen is unknown. These data belong to a study of cytomegalovirus exposure and HLA in healthy donors. Study outcomes and limitations: In a later analysis, parvovirus B19, influenza, CMV and Epstein-Barr virus appeared linked to several top co-occurrence clusters. The study assumed roughly uniform donor sequencing depth for presence/absence analyses. Analysis was performed later, and it showed HLA-associated TCR beta chains to be more clonally expanded than equally common others.

13 Jbeta primers and 60 Vbeta primers were used for the PCR. Measured with immunoSEQ multiplex PCR; TCRdb has only the in-frame clones, and not every one. Here the sample table reports approximately 140,000 clones. The V and J ends lost 6 bases and 4 bases respectively, with 9 bases between them. This CDR3 region has 13 residues. Germline loops: CDR1 LNHDA, CDR2 SQIVND (reference sequence). The receptor comes from a man aged 40-50 years in good health and CMV-seronegative. The chain employs TRBV19 and TRBJ2-2; D uncertain. The sequenced material came from PBMCs. CDR3 sequence (DNA): TGTGCCAGTAGCGTATTCCTCACCGGGGAGCTGTTTTTT. It encodes CASSVFLTGELFF.